This section outlines one TCR beta chain sequence together with its context. Its antigen is unidentified. This entry comes from a study of shared clonotypes between healthy human individuals. General study points: What limited the represented genetic and exposure-history diversity was the small number of donors. Donor clonotype sharing was expected to depend on sequencing depth.

Every donor, a Caucasian adult, lived in Nashville, Tennessee. Sequencing used immunoSEQ multiplex PCR; TCRdb keeps in-frame clones, though not all of them. The table shows 2 million to 2.5 million clones, with 90% to 95% occurring only once. V was clipped by 0 bases and J by 8 bases, with 6 bases between them. The CDR3 has 12 amino acids. Germline CDR1 and CDR2: SGHRS and YFSETQ. Material for sequencing was naive CD4+ T cells sorted from blood. Subset given: CD45RA+ positively selected. The chain has TRBV5-1 and TRBJ2-1; no reliable D call. This clonotype was sampled from a man aged 18 to 29 in good health. This CDR3 is CASSLEGHEQFF. The CDR3, as DNA: TGCGCCAGCAGCTTGGAAGGACATGAGCAGTTCTTC.